Listed here are 5 T cell receptor beta chains from one sample, sequenced in a study of blood T cell repertoires in COVID-19. Generated by immunoSEQ multiplex PCR, the TCRdb table keeps only in-frame clones and is missing some. The data show about 250,000 clones, around 89% seen once. Sequencing was performed on peripheral blood. The receptors were sampled from a man aged 25-40 years with acute or convalescent COVID-19.

V gene TRBV2 combines with J gene TRBJ2-7; 8 bases map to TRBD2. This CDR3 is 15 amino acids long. With V trimmed by 4 bases and J by 3 bases, 8 bases remained unmatched. Germline V gene sequence: CDR1 SNHLY, CDR2 FYNNEI. The CDR3 loop is CASSVQAGVNYEQYF. The CDR3, as DNA: TGTGCCAGCAGTGTTCAAGCGGGAGTAAACTACGAGCAGTACTTC. The whole variable domain, remainder taken from reference TRBV2 and TRBJ2-7, is EPEVTQTPSHQVTQMGQEVILRCVPISNHLYFYWYRQILGQKVEFLVSFYNNEISEKSEIFDDQFSVERPDGSNFTLKIRSTKLEDSAMYFCASSVQAGVNYEQYFGPGTRLTVT.

The V call is TRBV7-2, the J call TRBJ1-4; D is unresolved. The CDR3 is 15 residues long. Germline V gene sequence: CDR1 SGHTA, CDR2 FQGNSA. V lost 2 bases, J lost 4 bases, and 11 bases lay in between. In DNA, the CDR3 is TGTGCCAGCAGCTTAATTTGGCGGAATAATGAAAAACTGTTTTTT. It encodes CASSLIWRNNEKLFF.

The chain's CDR3 is CAWSWAGGRYTF. In nucleotides, the CDR3 is TGTGCCTGGAGCTGGGCGGGGGGCCGATACACCTTC. The chain recombines TRBV30 with TRBJ1-2; tentatively, D is TRBD1 (6 bases). Germline CDR1 is GTSNPN and CDR2 is SVGIG (reference sequence). With 3 bases removed from V and 11 bases from J, the gap between germline ends came to 16 bases. The CDR3 contains 12 residues.

For the CDR3, the DNA is TGTGCCTGGAGTGTTGGCCTTTACAATGAGCAGTTCTTC. Its translation: CAWSVGLYNEQFF. V usage is TRBV30 and J usage is TRBJ2-1; D remains ambiguous. V lost 0 bases and J 4 bases, leaving 7 bases between the germline ends. Germline V gene sequence: CDR1 GTSNPN, CDR2 SVGIG (reference sequence). There are 13 residues in the CDR3.

CDR3 DNA: TGTGCCAGCAGTTTAGGACTAGCGGGATACGAGCAGTACTTC. Residues: CASSLGLAGYEQYF. This chain uses TRBV14 with TRBJ2-7; the match to TRBD2 covers 12 bases. Per the germline V gene, CDR1 is SGHDN and CDR2 is FVKESK. The CDR3 is 14 amino acids. V trimming: 6 bases; J trimming: 4 bases; junction bases outside the gene matches: 4.